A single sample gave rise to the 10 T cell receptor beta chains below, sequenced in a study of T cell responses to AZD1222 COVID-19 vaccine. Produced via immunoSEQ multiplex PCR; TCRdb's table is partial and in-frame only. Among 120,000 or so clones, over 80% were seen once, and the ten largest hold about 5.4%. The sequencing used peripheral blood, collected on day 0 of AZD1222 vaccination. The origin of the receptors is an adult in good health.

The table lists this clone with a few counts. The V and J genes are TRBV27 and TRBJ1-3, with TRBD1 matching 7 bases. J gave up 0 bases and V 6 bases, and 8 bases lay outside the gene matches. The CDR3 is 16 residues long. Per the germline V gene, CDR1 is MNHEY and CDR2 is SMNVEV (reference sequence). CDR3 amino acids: CASRLTGPNSGNTIYF. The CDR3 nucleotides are TGTGCCAGCAGATTGACAGGGCCAAACTCTGGAAACACCATATATTTT.

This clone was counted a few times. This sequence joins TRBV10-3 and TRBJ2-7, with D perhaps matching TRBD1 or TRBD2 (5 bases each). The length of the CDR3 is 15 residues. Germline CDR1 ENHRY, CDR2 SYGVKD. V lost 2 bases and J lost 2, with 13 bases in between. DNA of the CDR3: TGTGCCATCAGTGAGGGACCGGGACCGACCTACGAGCAGTACTTC. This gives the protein CAISEGPGPTYEQYF.

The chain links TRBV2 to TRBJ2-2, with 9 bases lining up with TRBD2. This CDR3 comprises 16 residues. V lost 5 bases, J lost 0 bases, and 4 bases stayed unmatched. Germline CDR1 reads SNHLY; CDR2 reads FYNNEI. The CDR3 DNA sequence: TGTGCCAGCAGTTACGTAGCGGGGGCGAACACCGGGGAGCTGTTTTTT. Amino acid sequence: CASSYVAGANTGELFF.

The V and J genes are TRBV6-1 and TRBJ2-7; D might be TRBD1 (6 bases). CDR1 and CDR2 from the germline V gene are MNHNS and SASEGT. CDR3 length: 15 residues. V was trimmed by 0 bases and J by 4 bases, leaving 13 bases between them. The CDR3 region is CASSEAMGAWYEQYF. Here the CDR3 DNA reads TGTGCCAGCAGTGAAGCGATGGGGGCTTGGTACGAGCAGTACTTC.

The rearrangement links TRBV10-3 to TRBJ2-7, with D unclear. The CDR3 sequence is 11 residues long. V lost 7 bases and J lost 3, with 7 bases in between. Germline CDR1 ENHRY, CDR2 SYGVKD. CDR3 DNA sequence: TGTGCCATCACTGACAACTACGAGCAGTACTTC. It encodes CAITDNYEQYF.

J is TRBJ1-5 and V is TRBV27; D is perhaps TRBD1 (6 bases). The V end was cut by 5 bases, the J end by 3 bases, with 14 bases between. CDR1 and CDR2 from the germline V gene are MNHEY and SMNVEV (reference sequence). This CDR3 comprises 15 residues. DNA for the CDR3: TGTGCCAGCAGTCCCGAAGGGGGATCCAATCAGCCCCAGCATTTT. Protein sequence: CASSPEGGSNQPQHF.

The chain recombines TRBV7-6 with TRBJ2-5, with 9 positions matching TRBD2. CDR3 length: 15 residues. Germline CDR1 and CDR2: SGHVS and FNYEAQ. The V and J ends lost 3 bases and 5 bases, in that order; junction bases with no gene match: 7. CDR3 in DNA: TGTGCCAGCAGCTTGGGGACTAGCCCGGGGGAGACCCAGTACTTC. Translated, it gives CASSLGTSPGETQYF. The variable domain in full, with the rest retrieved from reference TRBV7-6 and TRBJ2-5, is GAGVSQSPRYKVTKRGQDVALRCDPISGHVSLYWYRQALGQGPEFLTYFNYEAQQDKSGLPNDRFSAERPEGSISTLTIQRTEQRDSAMYRCASSLGTSPGETQYFGPGTRLLVL.

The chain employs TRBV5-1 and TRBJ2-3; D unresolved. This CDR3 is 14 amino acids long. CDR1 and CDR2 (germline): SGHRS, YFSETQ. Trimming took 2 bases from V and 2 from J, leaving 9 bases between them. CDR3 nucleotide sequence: TGCGCCAGCAGCTTAACTCAATTCACAGATACGCAGTATTTT. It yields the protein CASSLTQFTDTQYF.

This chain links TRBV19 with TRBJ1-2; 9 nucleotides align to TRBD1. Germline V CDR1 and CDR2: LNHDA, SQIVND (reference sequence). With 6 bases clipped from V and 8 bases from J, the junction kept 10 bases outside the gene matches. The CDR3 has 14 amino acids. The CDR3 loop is CASRDSQGAGGYTF. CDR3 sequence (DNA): TGTGCCAGTAGGGACTCACAGGGGGCTGGCGGCTACACCTTC.

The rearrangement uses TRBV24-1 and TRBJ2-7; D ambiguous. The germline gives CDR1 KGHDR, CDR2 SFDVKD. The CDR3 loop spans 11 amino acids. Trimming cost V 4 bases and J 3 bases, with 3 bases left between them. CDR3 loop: CATSDNYEQYF. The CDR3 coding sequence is TGTGCCACCAGTGACAACTACGAGCAGTACTTC.